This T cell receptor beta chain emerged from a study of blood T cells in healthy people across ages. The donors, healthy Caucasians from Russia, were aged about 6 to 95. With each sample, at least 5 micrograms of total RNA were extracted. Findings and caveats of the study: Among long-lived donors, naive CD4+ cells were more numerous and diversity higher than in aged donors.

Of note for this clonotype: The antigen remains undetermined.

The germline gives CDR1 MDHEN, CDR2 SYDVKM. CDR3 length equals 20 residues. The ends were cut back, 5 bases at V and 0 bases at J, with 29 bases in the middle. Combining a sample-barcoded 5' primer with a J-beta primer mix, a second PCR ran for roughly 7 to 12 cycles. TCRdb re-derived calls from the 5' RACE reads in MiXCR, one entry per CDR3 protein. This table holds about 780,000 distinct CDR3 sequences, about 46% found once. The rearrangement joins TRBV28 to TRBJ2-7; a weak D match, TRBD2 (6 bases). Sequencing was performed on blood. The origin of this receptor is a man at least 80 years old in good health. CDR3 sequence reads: CASSPGTWPSHPRSSYEQYF. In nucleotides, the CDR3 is TGTGCCAGCAGTCCGGGGACTTGGCCAAGCCACCCCCGGAGCTCCTACGAGCAGTACTTC.